Listed here are 3 T cell receptor beta chains from one sample, sequenced in a study of early T cells in non-severe SARS-CoV-2 infection. TCRdb recomputed calls from the 5' RACE reads with MiXCR, one row per CDR3 protein. In the table there are 60,000 to 90,000 distinct CDR3 sequences, about a sixth of which are singletons. The sequenced material came from whole blood. Receptors originate from an adult who was a healthcare worker with PCR-confirmed SARS-CoV-2 infection or an uninfected control (not recorded which).

This clonotype appeared many times. The chain carries TRBV12-5 and TRBJ1-6, with D hard to call. Trimming removed 4 bases at V and 10 bases at J, with 5 bases between. The CDR3 sequence is 11 residues long. Germline V gives CDR1 LGHNT, CDR2 FRNRAP. The CDR3 reads CASGSSSPLHF. The CDR3 coding sequence is TGTGCTAGTGGTTCCTCCTCACCCCTCCACTTT.

The sample holds a few counts of this clonotype. CDR3 nucleotides: TGCAGCGCCCTCTTAGAAGGCAAAAACATTCAGTACTTC. Protein product: CSALLEGKNIQYF. The chain uses TRBV29-1 and TRBJ2-4; the D is unclear. Germline lookup yields CDR1 SQVTM and CDR2 ANQGSEA. The germline V and J ends were trimmed by 7 bases and 3 bases, with 13 bases remaining between them. The CDR3 covers 13 residues.

This clonotype appeared a few times. The genes are TRBV4-2 and TRBJ2-3, with D perhaps TRBD1 (6 bases). Trimming pared 0 bases from V and 5 bases from J, leaving 12 bases between. The CDR3 is 15 amino acids. The germline gives CDR1 LGHNA, CDR2 YNFKEQ. CDR3 bases: TGTGCCAGCAGCCAAGACCCGGGACAAGGAGATACGCAGTATTTT. Its translation is CASSQDPGQGDTQYF.